Below are 23 T cell receptor beta chains sequenced from a single sample in a study of T cell responses to AZD1222 COVID-19 vaccine. TCRdb's table, derived via immunoSEQ multiplex PCR, lists solely in-frame clones and lacks some. The sample carries about 120,000 clones, 86% recorded once. The specimen was peripheral blood, collected 28 days after the second AZD1222 dose. These receptors all stem from an adult who received the AZD1222 COVID-19 vaccine.

The V gene is TRBV28, the J gene TRBJ1-3, with 7 nucleotides matching TRBD1. Germline CDR1 MDHEN, CDR2 SYDVKM. The V gene end was trimmed by 6 bases and the J gene end by 5 bases; junction bases not matched to a gene: 16. The CDR3 has 17 amino acids. The CDR3 here is CASRPNFRDRLRNTIYF. Here the CDR3 DNA reads TGTGCCAGCAGACCGAATTTCCGGGACAGACTACGAAACACCATATATTTT.

The chain links TRBV19 to TRBJ1-4, with a possible D match to TRBD1 (5 bases). Trimming removed 4 bases at V and 0 bases at J, with 9 bases between. CDR3 length: 15 residues. CDR1 is LNHDA, CDR2 SQIVND, per germline (reference sequence). The CDR3, as DNA: TGTGCCAGTAGTACTGGGACTTCAACTAATGAAAAACTGTTTTTT. Translated: CASSTGTSTNEKLFF.

The genes are TRBV5-1 and TRBJ1-1; D gene uncertain. Trimming took 1 base from V and 5 from J, leaving 12 bases between them. This CDR3 spans 14 amino acids. The germline gives CDR1 SGHRS, CDR2 YFSETQ. DNA of the CDR3: TGCGCCAGCAGCTTGAACCCAGGACGGACTGAAGCTTTCTTT. It specifies CASSLNPGRTEAFF.

V is TRBV30 and J is TRBJ1-3, with D possibly TRBD1 on 6 matching bases. Germline V lookup: CDR1 GTSNPN, CDR2 SVGIG (reference sequence). V lost 8 bases, J lost 4 bases, and 15 bases lay in between. The CDR3 runs 13 residues. The CDR3 spells CAASWTDGNTIYF. For the CDR3, the DNA is TGTGCCGCGAGCTGGACAGACGGAAACACCATATATTTT.

The chain couples TRBV7-3 to TRBJ2-1; D ambiguous. The CDR3 loop spans 15 amino acids. CDR1 is SGHTA and CDR2 is FQGTGA in the germline V gene. Trimming stripped 5 bases from V and 7 bases from J, with 18 bases between. The CDR3: CASSVSQAGLNEQFF. The CDR3 nucleotides read TGTGCCAGCAGCGTGAGCCAGGCAGGTTTGAATGAGCAGTTCTTC.

To note about this clone: Germline and junction disagree at one end, which may indicate a read error. This chain joins TRBV18 and TRBJ1-2; possible D gene TRBD1, 5 bases. CDR1 is KGHSH, CDR2 LQKENI, per germline. The length of the CDR3 is 15 residues. In DNA form, the CDR3 reads TGTGTCAGCTCACCAAGGGGCAAACAAAACTATGGCTACACCTTC. Amino acids: CVSSPRGKQNYGYTF.

This chain connects TRBV19 to TRBJ2-1, with 10 bases fitting TRBD1. Germline V gene data show CDR1 as LNHDA and CDR2 as SQIVND (reference sequence). This CDR3 has 15 amino acids. V lost 5 bases to trimming and J lost 6 bases; unmatched junction nucleotides: 7. The CDR3 sequence is CASSAGTGVLNEQFF. The CDR3, as DNA: TGTGCCAGTAGTGCTGGGACAGGGGTCCTCAATGAGCAGTTCTTC.

This rearrangement joins TRBV6-5 to TRBJ1-2; possible D gene TRBD1, 6 bases. V lost 3 bases to trimming and J lost 7 bases, with 12 bases between them. This CDR3 contains 13 residues. Germline CDR1 and CDR2: MNHEY and SVGAGI. This chain's CDR3 is CASSYWGAPGYTF. The CDR3, as DNA: TGTGCCAGCAGTTATTGGGGGGCGCCTGGCTACACCTTC.

The gene calls are TRBV2 and TRBJ1-5; the D is unclear. The CDR3 runs 12 residues. V lost 4 bases and J lost 7, with 8 bases in between. Germline V gene sequence: CDR1 SNHLY, CDR2 FYNNEI. The CDR3 coding sequence is TGTGCCAGCAGTGGCAGGAGACAGCCCCAGCATTTT. This gives the protein CASSGRRQPQHF.

The V gene is TRBV6-5, the J gene TRBJ2-7, with D tentatively TRBD2 (5 bases). CDR1 and CDR2 from the germline V gene are MNHEY and SVGAGI. This CDR3 is 12 amino acids long. Trimming stripped 6 bases from V and 6 bases from J, with 12 bases between. DNA of the CDR3: TGTGCCAGCAGAGAGGGAATTTCCGAGCAGTACTTC. Its protein is CASREGISEQYF.

This clone was seen a handful of times. V is TRBV5-1 and J is TRBJ1-4, with no clear D. The V end lost 0 bases, the J end lost 8 bases, and 17 bases lay between the germline ends. Per the germline V gene, CDR1 is SGHRS and CDR2 is YFSETQ. This CDR3 has 16 amino acids. CDR3 amino acids: CASSLAGPQVTEKLFF. CDR3 coding DNA: TGCGCCAGCAGCTTGGCCGGGCCCCAGGTCACGGAAAAACTGTTTTTT.

The rearrangement joins TRBV3-1 (or the pseudogene TRBV3-2) to TRBJ1-3; D not certain. Trimming removed 4 bases at V and 2 bases at J, with 9 bases between. Germline CDR1 LGHDT, CDR2 YNNKEL (reference sequence). The CDR3 spans 14 residues. The CDR3 nucleotides are TGTGCCAGCAGCCTCCGGACGGCTGGAAACACCATATATTTT. It encodes CASSLRTAGNTIYF.

The chain carries TRBV5-6 and TRBJ2-7; D is undetermined. Trimming took off 1 base at V and 4 bases at J, with 9 bases between the two ends. Germline V gene lookup returns CDR1 SGHDT and CDR2 YYEEEE. The CDR3 loop spans 13 amino acids. In DNA, the CDR3 is TGTGCCAGCAGCTTGAGTGTAGGTTACGAGCAGTACTTC. Translated: CASSLSVGYEQYF. The full variable domain, in which reference TRBV5-6 and TRBJ2-7 provide the parts outside the CDR3, is DAGVTQSPTHLIKTRGQQVTLRCSPKSGHDTVSWYQQALGQGPQFIFQYYEEEERQRGNFPDRFSGHQFPNYSSELNVNALLLGDSALYLCASSLSVGYEQYFGPGTRLTVT.

The rearrangement links TRBV19 to TRBJ2-6; unclear D gene. The CDR3 totals 13 residues. V was cut by 7 bases and J by 3 bases, with 7 bases left in between. Germline V lookup: CDR1 LNHDA, CDR2 SQIVND (reference sequence). The CDR3 nucleotides are TGTGCCAGTACCGATTATGGGGCCAACGTCCTGACTTTC. Translated, it gives CASTDYGANVLTF.

This clone was recorded a few times. The J gene is TRBJ2-5, the V gene TRBV6-2 or TRBV6-3; the D gene is possibly TRBD2 (5 bases). Trimming shortened V by 0 bases and J by 5 bases, and 10 bases separated the two germline ends. Germline-derived CDR1 and CDR2 are MNHEY and SVGEGT. The CDR3 runs 14 residues. In nucleotides, the CDR3 is TGTGCCAGCAGTTACTCGACGGCGGGCGAGACCCAGTACTTC. Protein sequence: CASSYSTAGETQYF.

This clone appeared a single time. The chain uses TRBV29-1 and TRBJ1-2; perhaps TRBD1 as D (5 bases). The CDR3 spans 13 residues. Per the germline V gene, CDR1 is SQVTM and CDR2 is ANQGSEA. The V end lost 1 base, the J end lost 8 bases, and 14 bases lay between the germline ends. The CDR3 loop reads CSVEAREGSGYTF. The DNA of the CDR3 is TGCAGCGTTGAAGCCAGGGAGGGCAGCGGCTACACCTTC.

This chain links TRBV3-1 (or the pseudogene TRBV3-2) with TRBJ1-1; D unclear. Germline CDR1 and CDR2: LGHDT and YNNKEL (reference sequence). The CDR3 length is 13 residues. The germline V and J ends were trimmed by 4 bases and 4 bases, with 10 bases remaining between them. The CDR3 region has the DNA TGTGCCAGCAGCCCATTTAGCCGCACTGAAGCTTTCTTT. This sequence encodes CASSPFSRTEAFF.

The chain employs TRBV7-2 and TRBJ2-5; tentatively, D is TRBD2 (6 bases). V dropped 0 bases and J dropped 0 bases, with 8 bases sitting between them. In germline, CDR1 is SGHTA, CDR2 FQGNSA. There are 15 residues in the CDR3. CDR3 protein: CASSLAGGYQETQYF. The CDR3 DNA sequence: TGTGCCAGCAGCTTAGCGGGGGGTTACCAAGAGACCCAGTACTTC.

The chain joins TRBV7-9 to TRBJ1-1; D unclear. The CDR3 extends over 13 amino acids. Trimming stripped 3 bases from V and 6 bases from J, with 11 bases between. CDR1 is SEHNR and CDR2 is FQNEAQ in the germline V gene (reference sequence). CDR3 region: CASSLAVGAEAFF. The DNA for the CDR3 is TGTGCCAGCAGCTTGGCAGTGGGCGCTGAAGCTTTCTTT.

The J gene is TRBJ1-6, the V gene TRBV6-4; D remains ambiguous. Germline V lookup: CDR1 MRHNA, CDR2 SNTAGT. The germline V and J ends were trimmed by 4 bases and 6 bases, with 13 bases remaining between them. The CDR3 totals 15 residues. CDR3 region: CASSVPPETNSPLHF. For the CDR3, the DNA is TGTGCCAGCAGTGTCCCCCCTGAAACTAATTCACCCCTCCACTTT.

This rearrangement joins TRBV15 to TRBJ1-2, with 7 nucleotides matching TRBD1. The CDR3 spans 15 residues. V was clipped by 0 bases and J by 3 bases; unmatched bases: 4. The V gene's germline CDR1 is LNHNV and CDR2 YYDKDF (reference sequence). In DNA, the CDR3 is TGTGCCACCAGCAGAGAGGGCAGGGGGGACTATGGCTACACCTTC. Translation: CATSREGRGDYGYTF.

This clone was picked up one time. This sequence joins TRBV27 and TRBJ2-5, with a possible D match to TRBD1 (5 bases). The CDR3 runs to 15 residues. Germline CDR1 reads MNHEY; CDR2 reads SMNVEV (reference sequence). V was pared by 4 bases and J by 4 bases, with 16 bases between. CDR3 protein: CASSYQGPGTETQYF. The CDR3 DNA follows: TGTGCCAGCAGTTACCAGGGCCCAGGCACAGAGACCCAGTACTTC.

The CDR3 nucleotides read TGCAGTGCTAGTAAGGGGCCGAACACTGAAGCTTTCTTT. Residues: CSASKGPNTEAFF. The V and J genes are TRBV20-1 and TRBJ1-1; tentatively, D is TRBD1 (5 bases). This CDR3 comprises 13 residues. Trimming removed 3 bases at V and 1 base at J, with 9 bases between. Germline lookup yields CDR1 DFQATT and CDR2 SNEGSKA (reference sequence).